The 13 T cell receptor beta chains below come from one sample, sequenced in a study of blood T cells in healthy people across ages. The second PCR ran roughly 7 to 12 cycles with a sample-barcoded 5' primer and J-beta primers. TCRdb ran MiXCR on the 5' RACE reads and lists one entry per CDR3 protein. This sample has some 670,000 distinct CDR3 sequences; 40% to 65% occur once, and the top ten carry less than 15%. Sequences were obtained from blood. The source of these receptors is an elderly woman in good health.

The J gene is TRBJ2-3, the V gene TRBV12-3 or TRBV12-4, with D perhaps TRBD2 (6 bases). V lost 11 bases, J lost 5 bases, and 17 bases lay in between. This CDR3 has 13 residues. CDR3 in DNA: TGTGCCGCAGCCAGAGCCGGGGGAGATACGCAGTATTTT. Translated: CAAARAGGDTQYF.

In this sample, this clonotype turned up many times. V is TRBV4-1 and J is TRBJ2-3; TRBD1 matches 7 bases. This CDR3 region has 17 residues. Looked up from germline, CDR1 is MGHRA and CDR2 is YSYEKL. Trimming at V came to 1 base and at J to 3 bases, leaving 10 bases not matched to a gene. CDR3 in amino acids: CASSQGLTGTQTDTQYF. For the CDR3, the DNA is TGCGCCAGCAGCCAAGGCTTGACAGGGACCCAGACAGATACGCAGTATTTT.

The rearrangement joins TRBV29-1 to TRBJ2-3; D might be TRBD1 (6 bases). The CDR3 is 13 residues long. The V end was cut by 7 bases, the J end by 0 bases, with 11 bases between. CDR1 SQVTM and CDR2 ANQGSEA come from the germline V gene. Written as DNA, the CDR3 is TGCAGCGGCCGGGACATGAGCACAGATACGCAGTATTTT. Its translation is CSGRDMSTDTQYF.

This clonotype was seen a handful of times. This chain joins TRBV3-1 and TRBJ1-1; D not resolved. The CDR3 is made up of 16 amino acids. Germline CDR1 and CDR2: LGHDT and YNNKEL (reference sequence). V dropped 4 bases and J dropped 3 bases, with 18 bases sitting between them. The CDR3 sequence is CASSRWTAPRDTEAFF. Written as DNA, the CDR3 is TGTGCCAGCAGCCGCTGGACGGCTCCGAGGGACACTGAAGCTTTCTTT.

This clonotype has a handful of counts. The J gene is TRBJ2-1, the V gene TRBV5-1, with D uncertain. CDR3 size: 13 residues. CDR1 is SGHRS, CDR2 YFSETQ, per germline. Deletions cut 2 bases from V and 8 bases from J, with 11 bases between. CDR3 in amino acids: CASSFGLWDEQFF. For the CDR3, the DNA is TGCGCCAGCAGCTTTGGGTTGTGGGATGAGCAGTTCTTC.

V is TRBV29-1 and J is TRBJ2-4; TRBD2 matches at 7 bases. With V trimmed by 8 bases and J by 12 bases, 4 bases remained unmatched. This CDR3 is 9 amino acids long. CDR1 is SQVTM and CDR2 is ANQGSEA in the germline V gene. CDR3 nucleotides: TGCAGCCATTGGGGGGGTCAGTACTTC. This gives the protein CSHWGGQYF.

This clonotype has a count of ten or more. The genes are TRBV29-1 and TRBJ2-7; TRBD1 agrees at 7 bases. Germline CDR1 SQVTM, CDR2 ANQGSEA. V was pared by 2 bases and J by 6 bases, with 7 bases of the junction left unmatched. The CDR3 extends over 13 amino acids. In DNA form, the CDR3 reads TGCAGCGTTGAACGAGGGACAGAAACCGAGCAGTACTTC. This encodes CSVERGTETEQYF.

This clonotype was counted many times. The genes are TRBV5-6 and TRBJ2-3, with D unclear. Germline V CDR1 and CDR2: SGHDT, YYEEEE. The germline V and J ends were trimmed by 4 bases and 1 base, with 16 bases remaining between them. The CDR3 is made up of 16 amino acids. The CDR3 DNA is TGTGCCAGCAGCCCCACTGTGGGCCCCCGCACAGATACGCAGTATTTT. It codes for CASSPTVGPRTDTQYF. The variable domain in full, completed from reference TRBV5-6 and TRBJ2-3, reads DAGVTQSPTHLIKTRGQQVTLRCSPKSGHDTVSWYQQALGQGPQFIFQYYEEEERQRGNFPDRFSGHQFPNYSSELNVNALLLGDSALYLCASSPTVGPRTDTQYFGPGTRLTVL.

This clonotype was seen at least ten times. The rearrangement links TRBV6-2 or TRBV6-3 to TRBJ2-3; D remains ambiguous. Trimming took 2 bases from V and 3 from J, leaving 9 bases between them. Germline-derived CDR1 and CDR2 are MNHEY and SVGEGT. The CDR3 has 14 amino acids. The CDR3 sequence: CASSYPPTTDTQYF. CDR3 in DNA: TGTGCCAGCAGTTACCCCCCCACGACAGATACGCAGTATTTT.

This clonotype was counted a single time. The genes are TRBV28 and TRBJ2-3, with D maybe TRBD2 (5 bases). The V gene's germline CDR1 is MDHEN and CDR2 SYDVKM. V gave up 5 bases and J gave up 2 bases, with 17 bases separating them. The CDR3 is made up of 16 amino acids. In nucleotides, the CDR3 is TGTGCCAGCAGTGGTCTTGGCAGAGGGTTCACAGATACGCAGTATTTT. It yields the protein CASSGLGRGFTDTQYF.

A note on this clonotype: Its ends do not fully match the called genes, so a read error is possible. CDR3 residues: CASSPERSTATQYF. The CDR3 region has the DNA TGTGCCAGTAGCCCGGAGAGGAGCACAGCTACGCAGTATTTT. The chain joins TRBV19 to TRBJ2-3, with unresolved D. Germline CDR1 and CDR2: LNHDA and SQIVND (reference sequence). This CDR3 contains 14 residues.

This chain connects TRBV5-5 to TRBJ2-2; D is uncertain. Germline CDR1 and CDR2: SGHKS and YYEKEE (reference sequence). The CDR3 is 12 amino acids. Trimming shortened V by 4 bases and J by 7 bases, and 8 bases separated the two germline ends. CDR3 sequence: CASSRADGELFF. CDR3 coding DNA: TGTGCCAGCAGCCGGGCTGACGGGGAGCTGTTTTTT.

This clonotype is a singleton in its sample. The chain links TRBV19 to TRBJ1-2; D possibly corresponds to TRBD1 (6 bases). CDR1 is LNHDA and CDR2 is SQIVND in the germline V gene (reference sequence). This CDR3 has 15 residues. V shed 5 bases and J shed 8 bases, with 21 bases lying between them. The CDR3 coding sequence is TGTGCCAGTAGTCCCCTCGTGGGACGGGGGGCCGGCTACACCTTC. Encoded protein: CASSPLVGRGAGYTF.